Listed below are T cell receptor beta chains from one sample, sequenced in a study of CD8 T cells in ankylosing spondylitis. TCRdb re-called the 5' RACE reads with MiXCR, one entry per CDR3 protein. The repertoire consists of 200,000 to 250,000 distinct CDR3 sequences, with over 9.5% occurring once and the leading ten covering around a fifth. Sequencing used blood, either unsorted or a sorted T cell fraction (not recorded which). The receptors derive from a male donor with ankylosing spondylitis or in good health (not recorded which). The CDR3 runs from the conserved cysteine through the conserved F or W. The D gene is left open where the match is weak. Rows give clone size only sometimes, using once, few, many, or a class for an expanded clone.

v_call	clone_size	j_call	d_call	cdr3_aa	cdr3_nt
TRBV20-1	many	TRBJ1-5	.	CSARSGLSLSQPQHF	TGCAGTGCTAGATCCGGGTTAAGTCTAAGTCAGCCCCAGCATTTT
TRBV7-3	few	TRBJ2-2	.	CASSLTVPGELFF	TGTGCCAGCAGCTTAACAGTGCCCGGGGAGCTGTTTTTT
TRBV7-2	few	TRBJ2-3	.	CASNEWGDTQYF	TGTGCCAGCAACGAGTGGGGAGATACGCAGTATTTT
TRBV7-6	few	TRBJ2-1	TRBD1	CASSQGQAYNEQFF	TGTGCCAGCAGCCAGGGACAGGCCTACAATGAGCAGTTCTTC
TRBV12-3/TRBV12-4	many	TRBJ2-4	.	CASSPDSGKNIQYF	TGTGCCAGCAGCCCAGACAGCGGCAAAAACATTCAGTACTTC
TRBV12-3/TRBV12-4	few	TRBJ2-7	.	CATRPTGLTYEQYF	TGTGCCACTCGGCCCACAGGACTTACCTACGAGCAGTACTTC
TRBV20-1	many	TRBJ1-6	.	CSATGLGGSPLHF	TGCAGTGCCACAGGCCTCGGGGGATCACCCCTCCACTTT
TRBV6-1	many	TRBJ2-7	TRBD1	CASSNQGAYEQYF	TGTGCCAGCAGTAATCAGGGGGCGTACGAGCAGTACTTC
TRBV24-1	many	TRBJ2-1	.	CATSEGAIGRHEQFF	TGTGCCACCAGCGAAGGGGCGATCGGTCGGCATGAGCAGTTCTTC
TRBV27	many	TRBJ2-7	.	CASSYRDNSYEQYF	TGTGCCAGCAGTTACCGGGACAACTCCTACGAGCAGTACTTC
TRBV5-6	.	TRBJ1-2	TRBD1	CASSLYGTGGNYGYTF	TGTGCCAGCAGCTTGTATGGGACAGGGGGCAACTATGGCTACACCTTC
TRBV18	few	TRBJ2-5	TRBD2	CASSPPVSGVQETQYF	TGTGCCAGCTCACCACCGGTTAGCGGGGTCCAGGAGACCCAGTACTTC
TRBV7-3	.	TRBJ2-5	TRBD2	CASSFAGGLIETQYF	TGTGCCAGCAGCTTCGCGGGGGGGCTTATAGAGACCCAGTACTTC
TRBV7-2	few	TRBJ2-7	TRBD2	CASSLGESLAGTYEQYF	TGTGCCAGCAGCTTAGGTGAATCGCTAGCGGGGACCTACGAGCAGTACTTC
TRBV20-1	.	TRBJ2-1	.	CSAREGSANEQFF	TGCAGTGCTAGAGAAGGGTCGGCCAATGAGCAGTTCTTC
TRBV12-3/TRBV12-4	many	TRBJ2-3	TRBD2	CASSMTSGGAPDTQYF	TGTGCCAGCAGTATGACTAGCGGGGGGGCACCAGATACGCAGTATTTT
TRBV7-2	few	TRBJ2-3	.	CASSLDQGGDTQYF	TGTGCCAGCAGCTTAGACCAGGGTGGAGATACGCAGTATTTT
TRBV7-6	many	TRBJ2-4	.	CASSPLGAKNIQYF	TGTGCCAGCAGCCCCTTGGGGGCCAAAAACATTCAGTACTTC
TRBV20-1	many	TRBJ2-1	.	CSARTDEVHNEQFF	TGCAGTGCTAGAACGGACGAAGTTCACAATGAGCAGTTCTTC
TRBV18	many	TRBJ1-1	.	CASATNGGTNTEAFF	TGTGCCAGCGCAACCAATGGGGGAACGAACACTGAAGCTTTCTTT